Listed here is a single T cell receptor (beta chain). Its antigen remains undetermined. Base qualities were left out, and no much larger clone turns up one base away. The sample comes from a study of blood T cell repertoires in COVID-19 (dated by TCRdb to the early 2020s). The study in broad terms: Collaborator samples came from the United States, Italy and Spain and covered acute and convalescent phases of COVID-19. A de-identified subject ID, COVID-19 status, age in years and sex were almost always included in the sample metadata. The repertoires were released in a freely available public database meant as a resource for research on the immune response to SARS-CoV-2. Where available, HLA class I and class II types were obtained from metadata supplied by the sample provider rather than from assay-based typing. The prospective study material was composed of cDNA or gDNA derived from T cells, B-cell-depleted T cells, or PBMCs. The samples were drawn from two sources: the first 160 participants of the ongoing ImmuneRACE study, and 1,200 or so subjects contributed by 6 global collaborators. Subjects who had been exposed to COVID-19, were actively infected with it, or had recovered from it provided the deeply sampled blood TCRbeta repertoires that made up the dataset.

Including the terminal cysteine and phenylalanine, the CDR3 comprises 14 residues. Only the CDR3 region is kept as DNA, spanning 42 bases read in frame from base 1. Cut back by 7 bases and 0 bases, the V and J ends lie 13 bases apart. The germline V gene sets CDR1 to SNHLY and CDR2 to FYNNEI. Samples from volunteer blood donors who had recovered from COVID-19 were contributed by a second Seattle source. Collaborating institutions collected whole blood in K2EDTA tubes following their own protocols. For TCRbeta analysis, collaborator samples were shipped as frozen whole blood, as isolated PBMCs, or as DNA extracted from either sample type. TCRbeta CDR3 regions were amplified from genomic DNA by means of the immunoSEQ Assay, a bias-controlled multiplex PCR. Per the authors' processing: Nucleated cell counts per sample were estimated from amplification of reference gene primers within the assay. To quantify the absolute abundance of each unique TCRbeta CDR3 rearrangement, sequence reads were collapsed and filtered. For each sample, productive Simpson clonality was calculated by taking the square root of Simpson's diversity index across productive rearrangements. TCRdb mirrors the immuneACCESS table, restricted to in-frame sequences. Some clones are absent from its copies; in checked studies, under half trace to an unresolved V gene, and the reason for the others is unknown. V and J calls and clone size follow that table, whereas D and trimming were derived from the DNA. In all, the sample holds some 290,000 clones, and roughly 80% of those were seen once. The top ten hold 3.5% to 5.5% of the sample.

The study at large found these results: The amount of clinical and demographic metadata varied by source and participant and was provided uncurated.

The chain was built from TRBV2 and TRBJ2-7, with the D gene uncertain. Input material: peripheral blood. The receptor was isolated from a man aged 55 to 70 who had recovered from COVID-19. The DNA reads TGTGCCAGCAAGAAGCTAGACCGCTCCTACGAGCAGTACTTC. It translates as CASKKLDRSYEQYF.